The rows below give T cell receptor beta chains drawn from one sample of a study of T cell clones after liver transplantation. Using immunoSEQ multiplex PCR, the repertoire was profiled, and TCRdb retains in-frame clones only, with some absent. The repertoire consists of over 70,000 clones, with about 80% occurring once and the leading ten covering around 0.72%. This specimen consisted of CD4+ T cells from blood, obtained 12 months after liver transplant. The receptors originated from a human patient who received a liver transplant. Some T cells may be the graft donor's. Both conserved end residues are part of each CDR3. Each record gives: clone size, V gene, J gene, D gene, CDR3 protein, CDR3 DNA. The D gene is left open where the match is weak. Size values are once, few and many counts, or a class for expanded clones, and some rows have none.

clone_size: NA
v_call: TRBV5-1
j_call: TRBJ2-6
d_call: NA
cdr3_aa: CASSLVVGGANVLTF
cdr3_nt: TGCGCCAGCAGCTTGGTGGTCGGCGGGGCCAACGTCCTGACTTTC

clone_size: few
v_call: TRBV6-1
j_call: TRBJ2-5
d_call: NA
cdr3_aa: CATTPLQDRGTQYF
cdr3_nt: TGTGCCACCACCCCTCTACAGGACCGAGGGACCCAGTACTTC

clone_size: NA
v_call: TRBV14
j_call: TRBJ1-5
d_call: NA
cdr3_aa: CASSQGRSNQPQHF
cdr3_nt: TGTGCCAGCAGCCAAGGGCGTAGCAATCAGCCCCAGCATTTT

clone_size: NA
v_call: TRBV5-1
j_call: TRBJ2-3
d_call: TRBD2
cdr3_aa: CASSFDWTSGKFGDTQYF
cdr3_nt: TGCGCCAGCAGCTTCGACTGGACTAGCGGGAAGTTTGGTGATACGCAGTATTTT

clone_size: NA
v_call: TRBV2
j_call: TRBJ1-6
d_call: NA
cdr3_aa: CASSDTGGYNSPLHF
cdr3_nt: TGTGCCAGCAGTGACACAGGCGGCTATAATTCACCCCTCCACTTT

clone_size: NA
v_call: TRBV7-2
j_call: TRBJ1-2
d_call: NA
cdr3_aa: CASSATGKYGYTF
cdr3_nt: TGTGCCAGCAGCGCGACAGGAAAATATGGCTACACCTTC

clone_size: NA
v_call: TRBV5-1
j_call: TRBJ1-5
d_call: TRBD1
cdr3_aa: CASSLKGQGPGQPQHF
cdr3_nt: TGCGCCAGCAGCTTGAAGGGACAGGGACCGGGACAGCCCCAGCATTTT

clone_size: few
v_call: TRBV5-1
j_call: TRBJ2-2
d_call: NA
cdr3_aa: CASSSSPGGTGELFF
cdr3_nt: TGCGCCAGCAGCTCAAGTCCAGGAGGCACCGGGGAGCTGTTTTTT

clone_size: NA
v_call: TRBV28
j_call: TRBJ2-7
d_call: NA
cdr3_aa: CASSLIGPSYEQYF
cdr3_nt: TGTGCCAGCAGTTTAATTGGCCCTAGCTACGAGCAGTACTTC

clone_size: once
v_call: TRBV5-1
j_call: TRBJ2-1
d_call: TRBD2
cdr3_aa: CASSLLAGGSYNEQFF
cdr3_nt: TGCGCCAGCAGCTTACTAGCGGGAGGGTCCTACAATGAGCAGTTCTTC

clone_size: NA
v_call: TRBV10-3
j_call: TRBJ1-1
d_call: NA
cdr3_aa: CAISENFQGRGTEAFF
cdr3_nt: TGTGCCATCAGTGAAAATTTTCAGGGAAGGGGCACTGAAGCTTTCTTT

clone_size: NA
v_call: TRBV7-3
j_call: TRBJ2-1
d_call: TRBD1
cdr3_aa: CASSPASGTGNNEQFF
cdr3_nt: TGTGCCAGCAGCCCAGCCTCCGGGACAGGGAACAATGAGCAGTTCTTC

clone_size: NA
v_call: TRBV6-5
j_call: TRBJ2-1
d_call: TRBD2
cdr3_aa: CASSYGAGGNNEQFF
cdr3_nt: TGTGCCAGCAGTTACGGAGCGGGAGGGAACAATGAGCAGTTCTTC

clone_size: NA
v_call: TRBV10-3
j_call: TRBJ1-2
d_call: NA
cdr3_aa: CAISESGPGWGYTF
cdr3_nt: TGTGCCATCAGTGAGTCGGGGCCGGGCTGGGGCTACACCTTC

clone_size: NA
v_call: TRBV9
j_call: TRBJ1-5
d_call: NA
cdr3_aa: CASSVGSNSQPQHF
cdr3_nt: TGTGCCAGCAGCGTAGGGTCAAACAGTCAGCCCCAGCATTTT

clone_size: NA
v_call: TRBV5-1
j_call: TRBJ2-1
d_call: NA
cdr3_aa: CASSYTRMGYNEQFF
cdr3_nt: TGCGCCAGCAGCTATACCAGGATGGGCTACAATGAGCAGTTCTTC

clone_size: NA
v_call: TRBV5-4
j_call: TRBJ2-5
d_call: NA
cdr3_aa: CASSTLADPGTQYF
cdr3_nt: TGTGCCAGCAGCACACTAGCTGACCCAGGGACCCAGTACTTC

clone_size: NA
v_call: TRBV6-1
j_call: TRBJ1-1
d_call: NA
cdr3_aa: CASSEATRAFF
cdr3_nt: TGTGCCAGCAGTGAAGCGACGAGGGCTTTCTTT

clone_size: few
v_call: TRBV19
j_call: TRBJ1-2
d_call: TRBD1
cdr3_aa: CASSSKWDSYGYTF
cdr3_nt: TGTGCCAGTAGCTCGAAGTGGGACAGCTATGGCTACACCTTC

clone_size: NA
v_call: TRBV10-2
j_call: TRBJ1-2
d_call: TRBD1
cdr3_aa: CASKLGQGPNYGYTF
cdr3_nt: TGCGCCAGCAAGCTAGGACAGGGCCCCAACTATGGCTACACCTTC

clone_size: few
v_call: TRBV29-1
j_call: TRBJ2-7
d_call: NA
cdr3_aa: CGVGDTYEQYF
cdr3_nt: TGCGGGGTAGGGGACACTTACGAGCAGTACTTC

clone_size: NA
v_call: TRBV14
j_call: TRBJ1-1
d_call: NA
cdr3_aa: CASSRAGMNTEAFF
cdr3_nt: TGTGCCAGCAGCCGGGCCGGGATGAACACTGAAGCTTTCTTT

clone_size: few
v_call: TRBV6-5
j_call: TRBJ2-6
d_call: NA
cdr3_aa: CASTDGVSGANVLTF
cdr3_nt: TGTGCCAGCACCGACGGCGTCTCTGGGGCCAACGTCCTGACTTTC

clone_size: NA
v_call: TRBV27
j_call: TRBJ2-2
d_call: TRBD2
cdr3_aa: CASSLSGPLAGVGTGELFF
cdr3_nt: TGTGCCAGCAGTTTATCGGGCCCACTAGCGGGAGTTGGCACCGGGGAGCTGTTTTTT

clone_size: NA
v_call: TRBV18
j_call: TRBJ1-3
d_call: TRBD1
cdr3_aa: CASSPGQGARDTIYF
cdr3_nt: TGTGCCAGCTCACCAGGACAGGGGGCGAGGGACACCATATATTTT

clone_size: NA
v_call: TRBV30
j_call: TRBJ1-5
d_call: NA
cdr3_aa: CAWGPQGNQPQHF
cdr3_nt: TGTGCCTGGGGCCCCCAAGGCAATCAGCCCCAGCATTTT

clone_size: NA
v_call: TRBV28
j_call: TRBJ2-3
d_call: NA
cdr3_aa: CASSYDLGLTTRSDTQYF
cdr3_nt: TGTGCCAGCAGTTACGACCTGGGACTGACAACCCGTTCAGATACGCAGTATTTT

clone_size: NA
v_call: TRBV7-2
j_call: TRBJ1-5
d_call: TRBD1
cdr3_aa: CASSLFNTGGPQPQHF
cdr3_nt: TGTGCCAGCAGCTTATTTAACACAGGGGGCCCTCAGCCCCAGCATTTT

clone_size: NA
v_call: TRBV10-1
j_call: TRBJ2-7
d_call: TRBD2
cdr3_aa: CASSESASGKRYEQYF
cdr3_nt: TGCGCCAGCAGTGAGTCGGCTAGCGGGAAACGATACGAGCAGTACTTC

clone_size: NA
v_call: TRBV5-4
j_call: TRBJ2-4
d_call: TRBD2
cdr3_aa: CASSLELAAAKNIQYF
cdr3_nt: TGTGCCAGCAGCTTGGAACTAGCGGCAGCCAAAAACATTCAGTACTTC

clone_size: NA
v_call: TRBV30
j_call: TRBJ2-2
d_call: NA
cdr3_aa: CAWSVRNTGELFF
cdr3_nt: TGTGCCTGGAGTGTGCGGAACACCGGGGAGCTGTTTTTT

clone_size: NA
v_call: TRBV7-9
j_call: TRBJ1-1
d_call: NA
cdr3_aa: CASSLEGGIGAFF
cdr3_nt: TGTGCCAGCAGCTTAGAGGGAGGGATCGGCGCTTTCTTT

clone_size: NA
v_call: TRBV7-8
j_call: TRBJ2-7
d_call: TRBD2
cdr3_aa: CASSSGLTRSYEQYF
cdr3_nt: TGTGCCAGCAGCTCGGGACTAACCAGATCCTACGAGCAGTACTTC

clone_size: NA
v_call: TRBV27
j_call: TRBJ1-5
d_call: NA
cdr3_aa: CASSLQGYSNQPQHF
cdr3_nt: TGTGCCAGCAGTTTACAGGGTTATAGCAATCAGCCCCAGCATTTT

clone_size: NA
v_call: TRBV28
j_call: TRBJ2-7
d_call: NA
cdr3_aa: CASNYDGTASYEQYF
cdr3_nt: TGTGCCAGCAATTACGACGGGACCGCCTCCTACGAGCAGTACTTC

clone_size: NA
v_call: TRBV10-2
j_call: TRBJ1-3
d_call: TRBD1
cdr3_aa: CATWSGGEGNTIYF
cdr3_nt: TGCGCCACCTGGTCAGGGGGAGAGGGAAACACCATATATTTT

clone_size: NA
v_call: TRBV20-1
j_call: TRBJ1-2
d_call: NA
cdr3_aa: CSAVPIGYTF
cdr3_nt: TGCAGTGCGGTCCCAATTGGCTACACCTTC

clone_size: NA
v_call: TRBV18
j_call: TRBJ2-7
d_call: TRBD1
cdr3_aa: CASSPGQWGYEQYF
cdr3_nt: TGTGCCAGCTCACCGGGACAGTGGGGCTACGAGCAGTACTTC

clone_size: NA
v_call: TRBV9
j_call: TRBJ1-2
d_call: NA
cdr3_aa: CASSPQTGRGGYTF
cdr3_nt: TGTGCCAGCAGCCCGCAAACAGGGAGAGGTGGCTACACCTTC

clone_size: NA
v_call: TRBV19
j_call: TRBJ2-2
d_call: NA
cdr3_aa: CASREGGIDTGELFF
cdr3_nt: TGTGCCAGTAGGGAGGGGGGTATCGACACCGGGGAGCTGTTTTTT

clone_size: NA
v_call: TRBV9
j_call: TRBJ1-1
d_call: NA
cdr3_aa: CASSVVGDWDTEAFF
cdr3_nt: TGTGCCAGCAGCGTAGTGGGGGACTGGGACACTGAAGCTTTCTTT

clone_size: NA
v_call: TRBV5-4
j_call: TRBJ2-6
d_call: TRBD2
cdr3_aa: CASTTGGAGANVLTF
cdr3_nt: TGTGCCAGCACCACTGGGGGGGCTGGGGCCAACGTCCTGACTTTC

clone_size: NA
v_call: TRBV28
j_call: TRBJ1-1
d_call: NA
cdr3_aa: CASSLGRATEAFF
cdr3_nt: TGTGCCAGCAGTTTAGGACGCGCCACTGAAGCTTTCTTT

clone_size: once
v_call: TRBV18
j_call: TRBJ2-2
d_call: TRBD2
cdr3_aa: CASSPALAGGGTGELFF
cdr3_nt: TGTGCCAGCTCACCAGCACTAGCGGGAGGAGGAACCGGGGAGCTGTTTTTT

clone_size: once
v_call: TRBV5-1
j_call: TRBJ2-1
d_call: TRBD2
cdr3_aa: CASSLGSSGREKQFF
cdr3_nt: TGCGCCAGCAGCTTGGGAAGTAGCGGGAGAGAAAAACAGTTCTTC

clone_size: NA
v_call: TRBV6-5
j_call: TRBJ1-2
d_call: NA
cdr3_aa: CASSYSSAGYNYGYTF
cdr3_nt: TGTGCCAGCAGTTACTCGAGTGCCGGGTATAACTATGGCTACACCTTC

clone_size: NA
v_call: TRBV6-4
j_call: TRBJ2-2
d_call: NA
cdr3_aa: CATPGPSARGTGELFF
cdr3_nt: TGTGCCACCCCGGGGCCATCGGCACGAGGGACCGGGGAGCTGTTTTTT

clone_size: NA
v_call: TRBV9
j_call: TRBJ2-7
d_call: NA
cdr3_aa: CASSPDLAYEQYF
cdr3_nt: TGTGCCAGCAGCCCCGACTTGGCCTACGAGCAGTACTTC

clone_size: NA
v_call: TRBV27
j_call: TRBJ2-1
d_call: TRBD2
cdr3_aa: CASRGLAGTNEQFF
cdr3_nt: TGTGCCAGCAGAGGACTAGCGGGGACAAATGAGCAGTTCTTC

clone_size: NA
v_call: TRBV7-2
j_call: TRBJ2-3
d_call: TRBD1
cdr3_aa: CASSPTGHLGDTQYF
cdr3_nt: TGTGCCAGCAGCCCGACAGGGCACCTGGGAGATACGCAGTATTTT

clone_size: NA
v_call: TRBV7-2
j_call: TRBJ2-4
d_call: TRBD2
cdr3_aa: CASSLRAGGAKNIQYF
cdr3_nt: TGTGCCAGCAGCTTAAGGGCGGGAGGGGCCAAAAACATTCAGTACTTC

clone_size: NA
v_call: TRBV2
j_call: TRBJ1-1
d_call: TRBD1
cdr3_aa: CATVRQGVRTEAFF
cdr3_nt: TGTGCCACGGTTCGACAGGGGGTACGGACTGAAGCTTTCTTT

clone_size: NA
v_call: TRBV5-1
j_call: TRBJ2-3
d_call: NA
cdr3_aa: CASSLSGLTDTQYF
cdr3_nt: TGCGCCAGCAGCTTATCAGGTCTCACAGATACGCAGTATTTT

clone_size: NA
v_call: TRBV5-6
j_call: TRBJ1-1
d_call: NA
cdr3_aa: CASSLRFEAFF
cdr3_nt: TGTGCCAGCAGCTTGCGTTTTGAAGCTTTCTTT